This passage covers 21 T cell receptor beta chains from one sample sequenced in a study of beta chain features in type 1 diabetes. Broader study findings: Shorter TCRB CDR3s, moderately but significantly so, were found in Type 1 diabetes patients in all four CD4+ subsets.

Reverse transcription of all isolated RNA meant that expressed TCRB transcripts were sequenced. Method: immunoSEQ multiplex PCR; TCRdb's copy keeps in-frame clones and lacks some. Among 640,000 or so clones, 10% to 15% were seen once, and the ten largest hold less than 0.025%. Antigens of these TCRs are unknown. The material sequenced was naive CD4+ T cells from blood. These receptors all stem from a man aged 18 to 35 with type 1 diabetes.

Notes on this clone: The sample carries other DNA sequences with the same CDR3. This sequence joins TRBV18 and TRBJ1-4; D call uncertain. Germline V gene sequence: CDR1 KGHSH, CDR2 LQKENI. The length of the CDR3 is 14 residues. V lost 0 bases to trimming and J lost 8 bases, with 10 bases between them. The CDR3 sequence is CASSPPGVGEKLFF. The DNA for the CDR3 is TGTGCCAGCTCACCACCTGGGGTTGGGGAAAAACTGTTTTTT.

This clone was seen a few times. The chain employs TRBV7-8 and TRBJ2-5; the D is unclear. Germline values: CDR1 SGHVS, CDR2 FQNEAQ. Between the trimmed V and J ends, which lost 2 bases and 0 bases, there was a span of 4 bases. CDR3 length equals 13 residues. CDR3 loop: CASSLSYQETQYF. CDR3 DNA: TGTGCCAGCAGCTTAAGCTACCAAGAGACCCAGTACTTC.

The rearrangement links TRBV18 to TRBJ1-5, with D possibly TRBD1 on 5 matching bases. CDR3 size: 12 residues. Germline CDR1 is KGHSH and CDR2 is LQKENI. Trimming took 1 base from V and 7 from J, leaving 5 bases between them. CDR3 sequence reads: CASSPRGQPQHF. The CDR3 nucleotides read TGTGCCAGCTCACCACGGGGGCAGCCCCAGCATTTT.

This clone was seen only a few times. This chain connects TRBV19 to TRBJ2-3; D might be TRBD1 or TRBD2, each matching 6 bases. V was shortened by 4 bases and J by 5 bases, with 16 bases between the two germline ends. Germline loops: CDR1 LNHDA, CDR2 SQIVND (reference sequence). The CDR3 loop spans 15 amino acids. The CDR3 DNA is TGTGCCAGTAGTACCGCCGGGGGCAGGGGAGATACGCAGTATTTT. Translation: CASSTAGGRGDTQYF.

This clone was seen a handful of times. This chain connects TRBV30 to TRBJ1-2; D uncertain. The germline V gene encodes CDR1 GTSNPN and CDR2 SVGIG (reference sequence). V was cut by 3 bases and J by 8 bases, with 10 bases left in between. This CDR3 is 11 amino acids long. The CDR3 reads CAWRPPEGYTF. The CDR3 bases are TGTGCCTGGAGGCCCCCGGAGGGCTACACCTTC.

The genes are TRBV5-1 and TRBJ2-4; no definite D call. Germline assignment: CDR1 SGHRS and CDR2 YFSETQ. Trimming took 0 bases from V and 3 from J, leaving 16 bases between them. The CDR3 contains 17 residues. The CDR3 bases are TGCGCCAGCAGCTTGGATAATTTGGGGTGGGACAAAAACATTCAGTACTTC. It encodes CASSLDNLGWDKNIQYF.

The chain recombines TRBV5-1 with TRBJ2-1; unclear D gene. The V gene lost 0 bases and the J gene lost 4 bases, with 8 bases spanning the gap. Germline CDR1 and CDR2: SGHRS and YFSETQ. This CDR3 is built from 14 residues. The CDR3 here is CASSLAPEYNEQFF. CDR3 nucleotides: TGCGCCAGCAGCTTGGCCCCAGAGTACAATGAGCAGTTCTTC.

The V gene is TRBV18, the J gene TRBJ2-5, with D possibly being TRBD1 (6 bases). The germline V gene has CDR1 KGHSH and CDR2 LQKENI. Trimming cost V 6 bases and J 7 bases, with 18 bases left between them. The CDR3 covers 14 residues. The CDR3 protein is CASSPGHRSRTQYF. In DNA form, the CDR3 reads TGTGCCAGCTCTCCGGGACATCGCAGCAGGACCCAGTACTTC.

The chain joins TRBV7-8 to TRBJ1-2; no definite D call. This CDR3 region has 15 residues. Trimming removed 1 base at V and 8 bases at J, with 17 bases between. Germline CDR1 SGHVS, CDR2 FQNEAQ. CDR3 residues: CASSLDGLLSWGYTF. The CDR3 DNA sequence: TGTGCCAGCAGCTTAGATGGTTTACTCTCGTGGGGCTACACCTTC.

Only a few counts were recorded for this clone. DNA for the CDR3: TGTGCCTCCTCCAGTCAGGCCAATGAAAAACTGTTTTTT. It specifies CASSSQANEKLFF. The genes are TRBV30 and TRBJ1-4, with D unresolved. Between the trimmed V and J ends, which lost 7 bases and 5 bases, there was a span of 14 bases. The CDR3 runs to 13 residues. CDR1 and CDR2 from the germline V gene are GTSNPN and SVGIG (reference sequence).

There are a few counts of this clone. The chain joins TRBV5-4 to TRBJ2-5; 10 bases fit TRBD1. Germline loops: CDR1 SGHNT, CDR2 YYREEE (reference sequence). Germline trimming cut 4 bases from V and 4 bases from J; bases unmatched to any gene: 10. The CDR3 consists of 16 residues. Written as DNA, the CDR3 is TGTGCCAGCAGCCCCCAGGACAGGGGGATTGGAGAGACCCAGTACTTC. It codes for CASSPQDRGIGETQYF.

This clone was recorded a few times. This rearrangement joins TRBV30 to TRBJ2-7, with D unresolved. CDR1 is GTSNPN, CDR2 SVGIG, per germline (reference sequence). The CDR3 has 13 amino acids. Deletions cut 0 bases from V and 5 bases from J, with 11 bases between. The CDR3 DNA follows: TGTGCCTGGAGTGTAAGCGTTCCCCACGAGCAGTACTTC. Protein sequence: CAWSVSVPHEQYF.

This clone was counted between two and nine times. The chain is built from TRBV5-1 and TRBJ2-1; 9 positions agree with TRBD1. Germline loops: CDR1 SGHRS, CDR2 YFSETQ. The CDR3 totals 15 residues. The V gene end was trimmed by 7 bases and the J gene end by 4 bases; junction bases not matched to a gene: 9. The CDR3 DNA sequence: TGCGCCAGCGGACCCGCCGGGACAGGGTACAATGAGCAGTTCTTC. Protein product: CASGPAGTGYNEQFF. The whole variable domain, remainder taken from reference TRBV5-1 and TRBJ2-1, is KAGVTQTPRYLIKTRGQQVTLSCSPISGHRSVSWYQQTPGQGLQFLFEYFSETQRNKGNFPGRFSGRQFSNSRSEMNVSTLELGDSALYLCASGPAGTGYNEQFFGPGTRLTVL.

This clone was seen more than once but under ten times. The V and J genes are TRBV11-2 and TRBJ2-5; a weak D match, TRBD1 (6 bases). Per the germline V gene, CDR1 is SGHAT and CDR2 is FQNNGV. This CDR3 is 17 amino acids long. Trimming removed 4 bases from V and 1 base from J, with 19 bases in between. The DNA of the CDR3 is TGTGCCAGCAGCTCCTCTGGGCCGACAGGCAGCCAAGAGACCCAGTACTTC. It yields the protein CASSSSGPTGSQETQYF. The entire variable domain, with the rest obtained from reference TRBV11-2 and TRBJ2-5, is as follows: EAGVAQSPRYKIIEKRQSVAFWCNPISGHATLYWYQQILGQGPKLLIQFQNNGVVDDSQLPKDRFSAERLKGVDSTLKIQPAKLEDSAVYLCASSSSGPTGSQETQYFGPGTRLLVL.

The chain links TRBV5-1 to TRBJ2-3; D may be TRBD1 (5 bases). In germline, CDR1 is SGHRS, CDR2 YFSETQ. Trimming took 4 bases from V and 4 from J, leaving 13 bases between them. The CDR3 sequence is 14 residues long. The CDR3, as DNA: TGCGCCAGCAGCCCGACAGCTACGGCAGATACGCAGTATTTT. Translation: CASSPTATADTQYF.

The gene calls are TRBV5-6 and TRBJ1-2; the D is unclear. Trimming stripped 4 bases from V and 4 bases from J, with 8 bases between. The CDR3 contains 12 residues. Germline V CDR1 and CDR2: SGHDT, YYEEEE. The chain's CDR3 is CASSPEGYGYTF. The DNA for the CDR3 is TGTGCCAGCAGCCCCGAAGGCTATGGCTACACCTTC. Looking up the rest from reference TRBV5-6 and TRBJ1-2 gives the full variable domain: DAGVTQSPTHLIKTRGQQVTLRCSPKSGHDTVSWYQQALGQGPQFIFQYYEEEERQRGNFPDRFSGHQFPNYSSELNVNALLLGDSALYLCASSPEGYGYTFGSGTRLTVV.

The V gene is TRBV30, the J gene TRBJ1-2; perhaps TRBD1 as D (6 bases). This CDR3 has 15 amino acids. The V end lost 0 bases, the J end lost 1 base, and 12 bases lay between the germline ends. Per germline, CDR1 GTSNPN and CDR2 SVGIG (reference sequence). For the CDR3, the DNA is TGTGCCTGGAGTGTCGCCAACAGGGATAACTATGGCTACACCTTC. Translation gives CAWSVANRDNYGYTF.

This sequence joins TRBV5-6 and TRBJ2-3; D gene uncertain. Deletions cut 3 bases from V and 2 bases from J, with 7 bases between. Looked up from germline, CDR1 is SGHDT and CDR2 is YYEEEE. The CDR3 runs to 13 residues. The chain's CDR3 is CASSSLNTDTQYF. For the CDR3, the DNA is TGTGCCAGCAGCTCACTGAACACAGATACGCAGTATTTT. Variable domain in full (rest from reference TRBV5-6 and TRBJ2-3): DAGVTQSPTHLIKTRGQQVTLRCSPKSGHDTVSWYQQALGQGPQFIFQYYEEEERQRGNFPDRFSGHQFPNYSSELNVNALLLGDSALYLCASSSLNTDTQYFGPGTRLTVL.

This clone was picked up a small number of times. One junction end does not reproduce the germline sequence, and a read error may be involved. The V gene is TRBV14, the J gene TRBJ2-7, with 7 bases aligning to TRBD2. Germline loops: CDR1 SGHDN, CDR2 FVKESK. The length of the CDR3 is 11 residues. CDR3 DNA sequence: TGTGCCAGCAGCCAGCCTAGAGAGCGGGGCTTC. It codes for CASSQPRERGF. Drawing the rest from reference TRBV14 and TRBJ2-7, the complete variable domain is EAGVTQFPSHSVIEKGQTVTLRCDPISGHDNLYWYRRVMGKEIKFLLHFVKESKQDESGMPNNRFLAERTGGTYSTLKVQPAELEDSGVYFCASSQPRERGFGPGTRLTVT.

V gene TRBV6-4 combines with J gene TRBJ2-7; perhaps D is TRBD1 or TRBD2 (5 bases each). This CDR3 contains 14 residues. V lost 6 bases, J lost 6 bases, and 18 bases lay in between. Germline CDR1 and CDR2: MRHNA and SNTAGT. The DNA of the CDR3 is TGTGCCAGCAGCTGGCAGGGCCTACGGGGCGAGCAGTACTTC. Translation: CASSWQGLRGEQYF.

This clone was detected a few times. The chain joins TRBV30 to TRBJ1-5; the D is unclear. The germline V gene has CDR1 GTSNPN and CDR2 SVGIG (reference sequence). CDR3 length: 13 residues. Trimming left V 1 base short and J 3 bases short, with 7 bases between. CDR3 sequence (DNA): TGTGCCTGGAGTGACCGACACAATCAGCCCCAGCATTTT. Amino acids: CAWSDRHNQPQHF.